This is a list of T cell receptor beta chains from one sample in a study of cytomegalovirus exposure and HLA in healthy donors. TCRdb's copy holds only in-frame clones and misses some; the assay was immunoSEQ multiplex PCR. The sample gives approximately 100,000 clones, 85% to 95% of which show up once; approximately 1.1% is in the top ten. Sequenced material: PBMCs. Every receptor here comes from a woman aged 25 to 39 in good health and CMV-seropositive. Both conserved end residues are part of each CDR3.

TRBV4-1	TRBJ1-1	CASSQDASGGQATEAFF
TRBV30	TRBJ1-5	CAWSAGDSNQPQHF
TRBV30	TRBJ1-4	CAWSGGTGAEKLFF
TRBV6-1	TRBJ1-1	CASRQTGAEAFF
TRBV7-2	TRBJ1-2	CASSYKSDTFYGYTF
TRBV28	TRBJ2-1	CASSLFRYNEQFF
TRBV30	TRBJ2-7	CAWKRDRGTTYEQYF
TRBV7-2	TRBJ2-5	CASSPGRGLQMRETQYF
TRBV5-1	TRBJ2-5	CASSPRAGGFGETQYF
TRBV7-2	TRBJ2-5	CASSVTGPPETQYF
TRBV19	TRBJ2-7	CASSIRVSYEQYF
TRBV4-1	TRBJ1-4	CASSQTRPILEKLFF
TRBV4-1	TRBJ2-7	CASSLTYRDSGYEQYF
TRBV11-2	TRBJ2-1	CASSSTSGGWNEQFF
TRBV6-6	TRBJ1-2	CASSYSPGQTNYGYTF
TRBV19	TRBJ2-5	CASSSWTSGEETQYF
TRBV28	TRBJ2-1	CATGLAGMNEQFF
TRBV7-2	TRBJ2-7	CASSPGSYEQYF
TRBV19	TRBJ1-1	CASSIGPGQGTEAFF
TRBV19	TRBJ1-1	CASSTVSYRGEAFF
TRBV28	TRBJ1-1	CASSPQRENTEAFF
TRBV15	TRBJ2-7	CATSTDALGRNWGAYEQYF
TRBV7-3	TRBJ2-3	CASSLVGGTDTQYF
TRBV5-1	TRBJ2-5	CASSTGQGAGETQYF
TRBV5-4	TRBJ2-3	CASSLESPSRYTDTQYF
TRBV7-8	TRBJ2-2	CASSLSFSGKNTGELFF
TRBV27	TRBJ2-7	CASSSRPPSYEQYF
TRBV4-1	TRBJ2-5	CASSQDRGRLQETQYF
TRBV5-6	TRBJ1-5	CASSFGTAHNQPQHF
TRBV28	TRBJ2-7	CASGPGQGVLYEQYF
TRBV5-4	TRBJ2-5	CASSLEPKPQETQYF
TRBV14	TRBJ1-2	CASSHEGTALRRGYTF
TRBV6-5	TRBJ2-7	CASSYSTRSGYEQYF
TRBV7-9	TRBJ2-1	CASSLANGPGLAGTNEQFF
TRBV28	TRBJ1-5	CASSLNGYNQPQHF
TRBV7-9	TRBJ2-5	CASSLGGQETQYF
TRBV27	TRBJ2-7	CASSLAGGVYEQYF
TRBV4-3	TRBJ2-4	CASSQGLGQGAKNIQYF
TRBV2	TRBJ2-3	CASSEISTDTQYF
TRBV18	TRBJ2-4	CASSLDSVNIQYF
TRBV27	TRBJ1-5	CASGEGQVQNQPQHF
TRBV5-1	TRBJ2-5	CASSGQTSGRETQYF
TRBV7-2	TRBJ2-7	CASSPLTGGIYEQYF
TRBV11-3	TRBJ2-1	CASQSSGRDNEQFF
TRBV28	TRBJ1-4	CASRQDREYEKLFF
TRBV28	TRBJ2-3	CASSFRVAGVDADTQYF
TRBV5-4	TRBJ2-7	CASSLVLGASGSTLRHEQYF
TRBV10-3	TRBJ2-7	CAISVNRGNEQYF